This T cell receptor beta chain was sequenced in a study of blood T cell repertoires in COVID-19. The data were produced by immunoSEQ multiplex PCR, yet TCRdb's version contains in-frame clones alone and is incomplete. The sample lists around 120,000 clones, 87% seen once, with about 8% in the top ten. Looked up from germline, CDR1 is LNHDA and CDR2 is SQIVND (reference sequence). The V segment lost 6 bases and the J segment 3 bases; nucleotides outside the gene matches: 5. The CDR3 is 16 amino acids. The clonotype originates from a human donor in a cohort sampled during active COVID-19. The V and J genes are TRBV19 and TRBJ2-3, with 14 bases lining up with TRBD2. Sample: peripheral blood. The CDR3 DNA is TGTGCCAGTAGGGGACTAGCGGGAGTGGTAACAGATACGCAGTATTTT. Protein: CASRGLAGVVTDTQYF.